This TCR beta chain was identified during a study of Graves' ophthalmopathy and Graves' hyperthyroidism. General study points: In separating ophthalmopathy from stable hyperthyroidism, a 13-signature model achieved about 91% sensitivity and 75% to 84% specificity. Sensitivity of under 71% and specificity of 72% to 80% were achieved by the model that predicted ophthalmopathy progression.

Between the trimmed V and J ends, which lost 4 bases and 3 bases, there was a span of 22 bases. The germline CDR1 and CDR2 sequences are WSHSY and SAAADI. This CDR3 has 17 residues. With a duration under 3 months, ophthalmopathy in the donors showed moderate-to-severe activity, CAS ≥3 and NOSPECS ≥4. The starting material, 8 to 10 ml of fresh peripheral blood, provided the PBMCs. This clonotype occurred a few times. Its antigen is still unknown. RNA transcripts provided the template for amplifying TCR beta CDR3 regions. Scientists carried out first-round RT-PCR using HTBI primers and then a second-round multiplex PCR. TCRdb called the multiplex PCR reads again in MiXCR, with one record for every CDR3 protein. The repertoire holds 260,000 or so distinct CDR3 sequences, with about 46% as singletons.

The sample taken for sequencing was peripheral blood. The sequence derives from an adult man with Graves' ophthalmopathy. V and J are TRBV10-2 and TRBJ2-7; D ambiguous. CDR3 DNA sequence: TGCGCCAGCAGTGGCGGTCCCGGGTCGGTCCTTTACTACGAGCAGTACTTC. It is translated as CASSGGPGSVLYYEQYF.